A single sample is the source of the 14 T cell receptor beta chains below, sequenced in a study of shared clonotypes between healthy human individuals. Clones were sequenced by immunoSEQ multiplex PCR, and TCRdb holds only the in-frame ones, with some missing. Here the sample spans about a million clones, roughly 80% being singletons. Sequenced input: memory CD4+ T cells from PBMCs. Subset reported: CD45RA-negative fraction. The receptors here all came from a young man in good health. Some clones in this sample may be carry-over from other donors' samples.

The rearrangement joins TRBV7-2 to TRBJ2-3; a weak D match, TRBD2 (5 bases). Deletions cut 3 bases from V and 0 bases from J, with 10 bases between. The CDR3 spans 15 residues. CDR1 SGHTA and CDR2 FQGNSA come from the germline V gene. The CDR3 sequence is CASSLRASSTDTQYF. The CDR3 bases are TGTGCCAGCAGCTTGAGGGCTTCTAGCACAGATACGCAGTATTTT.

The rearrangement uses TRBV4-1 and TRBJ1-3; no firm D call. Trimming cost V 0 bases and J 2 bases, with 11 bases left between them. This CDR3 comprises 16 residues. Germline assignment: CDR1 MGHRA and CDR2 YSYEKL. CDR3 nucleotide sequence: TGCGCCAGCAGCCAAGATCTACCAGACGCTGGAAACACCATATATTTT. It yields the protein CASSQDLPDAGNTIYF.

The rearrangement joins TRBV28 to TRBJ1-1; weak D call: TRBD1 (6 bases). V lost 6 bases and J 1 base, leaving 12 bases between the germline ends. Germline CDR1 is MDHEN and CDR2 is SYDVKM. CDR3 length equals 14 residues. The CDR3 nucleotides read TGTGCCAGCAGCATCGGGACAAAGAACACTGAAGCTTTCTTT. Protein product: CASSIGTKNTEAFF.

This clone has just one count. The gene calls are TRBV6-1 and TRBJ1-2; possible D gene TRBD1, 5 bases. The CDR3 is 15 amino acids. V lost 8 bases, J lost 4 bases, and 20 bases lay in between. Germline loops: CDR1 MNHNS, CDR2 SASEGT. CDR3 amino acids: CASAFGGFQGYGYTF. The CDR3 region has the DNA TGTGCCAGCGCCTTTGGGGGATTTCAGGGCTATGGCTACACCTTC.

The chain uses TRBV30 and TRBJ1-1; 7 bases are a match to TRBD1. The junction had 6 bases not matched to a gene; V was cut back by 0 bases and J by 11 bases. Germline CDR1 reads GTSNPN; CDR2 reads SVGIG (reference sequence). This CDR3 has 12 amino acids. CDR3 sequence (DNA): TGTGCCTGGAGTGTACGGCCAGGGGGTGCTTTCTTT. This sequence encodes CAWSVRPGGAFF.

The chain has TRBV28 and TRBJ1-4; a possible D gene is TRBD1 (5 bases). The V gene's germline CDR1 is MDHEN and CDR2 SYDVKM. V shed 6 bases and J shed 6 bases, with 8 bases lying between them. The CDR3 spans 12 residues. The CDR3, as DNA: TGTGCCAGCAGCAGGGTGGATGAAAAACTGTTTTTT. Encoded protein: CASSRVDEKLFF.

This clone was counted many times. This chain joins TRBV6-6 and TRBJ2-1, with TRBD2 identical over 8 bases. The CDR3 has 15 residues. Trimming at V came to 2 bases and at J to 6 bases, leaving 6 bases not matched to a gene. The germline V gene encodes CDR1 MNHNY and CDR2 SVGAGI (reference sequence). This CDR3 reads CASSYRSLAGNEQFF. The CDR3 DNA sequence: TGTGCCAGCAGTTACCGGTCCCTAGCGGGCAATGAGCAGTTCTTC.

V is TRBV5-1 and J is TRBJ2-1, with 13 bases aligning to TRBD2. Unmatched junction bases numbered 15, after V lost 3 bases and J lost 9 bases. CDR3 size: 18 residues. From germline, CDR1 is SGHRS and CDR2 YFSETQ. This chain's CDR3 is CASSWTAGTSGTIVEQFF. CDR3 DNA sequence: TGCGCCAGCAGCTGGACAGCCGGGACTAGCGGGACCATAGTTGAGCAGTTCTTC.

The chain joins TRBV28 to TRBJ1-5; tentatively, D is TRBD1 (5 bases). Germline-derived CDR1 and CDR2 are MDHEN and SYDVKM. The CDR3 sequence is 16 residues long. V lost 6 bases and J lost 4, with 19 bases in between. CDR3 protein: CASSQKWGVGNQPQHF. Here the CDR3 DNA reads TGTGCCAGCAGCCAAAAGTGGGGGGTGGGAAATCAGCCCCAGCATTTT.

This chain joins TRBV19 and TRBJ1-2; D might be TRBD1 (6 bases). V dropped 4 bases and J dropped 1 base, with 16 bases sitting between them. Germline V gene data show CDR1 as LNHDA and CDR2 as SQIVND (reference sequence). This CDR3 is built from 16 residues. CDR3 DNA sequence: TGTGCCAGTAGTACCCACTCCGCGGACAGTAACTATGGCTACACCTTC. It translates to CASSTHSADSNYGYTF.

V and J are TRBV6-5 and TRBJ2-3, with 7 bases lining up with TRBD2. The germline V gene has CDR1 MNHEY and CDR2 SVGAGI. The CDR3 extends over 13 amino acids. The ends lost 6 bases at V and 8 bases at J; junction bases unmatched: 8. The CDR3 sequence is CASRAGVIGTQYF. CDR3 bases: TGTGCCAGCAGGGCGGGAGTTATAGGTACGCAGTATTTT.

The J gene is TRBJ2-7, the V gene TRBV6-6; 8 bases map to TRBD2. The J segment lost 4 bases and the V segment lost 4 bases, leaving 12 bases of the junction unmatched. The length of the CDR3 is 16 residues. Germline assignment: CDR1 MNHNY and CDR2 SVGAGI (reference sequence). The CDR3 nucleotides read TGTGCCAGCAGTTTAACACTACCGGGACTAGAATACGAGCAGTACTTC. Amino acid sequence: CASSLTLPGLEYEQYF.

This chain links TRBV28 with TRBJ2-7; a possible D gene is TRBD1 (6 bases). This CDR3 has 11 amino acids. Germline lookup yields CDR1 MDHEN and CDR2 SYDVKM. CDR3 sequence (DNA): TGTATGGTGGCAGGGGCCTACGAGCAGTACTTC. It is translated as CMVAGAYEQYF.

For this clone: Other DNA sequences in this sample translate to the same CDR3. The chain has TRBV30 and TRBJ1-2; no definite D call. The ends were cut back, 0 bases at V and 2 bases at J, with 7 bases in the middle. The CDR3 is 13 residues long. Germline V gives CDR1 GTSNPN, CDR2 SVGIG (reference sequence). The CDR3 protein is CAWSVRENYGYTF. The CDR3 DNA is TGTGCCTGGAGTGTACGGGAGAACTATGGCTACACCTTC.